The 21 T cell receptor beta chains listed next were all sequenced from one sample in a study of Ad26.COV2.S vaccination and SARS-CoV-2 variants. Treatment noted: 19 received Ad26.COV2.S at low or high dose, single or two shots; 5 received placebo; per-sample allocation not given. Repertoires come from day 63 after the first vaccine or placebo injection. Sequenced by immunoSEQ multiplex PCR; TCRdb stores in-frame clones only, minus some. The sample has about 450,000 clones; roughly 89% are singletons. The input for sequencing was peripheral blood, taken in a trial of Ad26.COV2.S vaccine versus placebo. Receptor source: a person aged 18-60 years who received the Ad26.COV2.S COVID-19 vaccine or a placebo.

The V call is TRBV6-5, the J call TRBJ2-1, with 13 positions matching TRBD2. There are 14 residues in the CDR3. Germline-derived CDR1 and CDR2 are MNHEY and SVGAGI. Germline trimming cut 7 bases from V and 8 bases from J; bases unmatched to any gene: 5. The CDR3 sequence: CASTGTSGTYEQFF. The CDR3 DNA reads TGTGCCAGCACAGGGACTAGCGGGACATATGAGCAGTTCTTC.

V usage is TRBV29-1 and J usage is TRBJ2-5; D is perhaps TRBD2 (6 bases). In germline, CDR1 is SQVTM, CDR2 ANQGSEA. V dropped 3 bases and J dropped 5 bases, with 10 bases sitting between them. The CDR3 runs to 12 residues. CDR3 DNA sequence: TGCAGCGTTGAGTCAGGGAGGGAGACCCAGTACTTC. It codes for CSVESGRETQYF.

The chain is built from TRBV19 and TRBJ2-3; 13 positions match TRBD2. Germline V gene data show CDR1 as LNHDA and CDR2 as SQIVND (reference sequence). This CDR3 comprises 19 residues. V trimming: 4 bases; J trimming: 5 bases; junction bases outside the gene matches: 15. This CDR3 is CASSTHHGLAGVVGDTQYF. The CDR3 region has the DNA TGTGCCAGTAGTACTCACCACGGACTAGCGGGGGTCGTAGGAGATACGCAGTATTTT. Supplemented by reference TRBV19 and TRBJ2-3, the full variable domain reads DGGITQSPKYLFRKEGQNVTLSCEQNLNHDAMYWYRQDPGQGLRLIYYSQIVNDFQKGDIAEGYSVSREKKESFPLTVTSAQKNPTAFYLCASSTHHGLAGVVGDTQYFGPGTRLTVL.

This chain uses TRBV6-2 or TRBV6-3 with TRBJ2-3, with 7 positions matching TRBD1. The length of the CDR3 is 17 residues. Losses at the gene ends were 2 bases for V and 0 bases for J; bases not matched to a gene: 8. Per the germline V gene, CDR1 is MNHEY and CDR2 is SVGEGT. For the CDR3, the DNA is TGTGCCAGCAGTTACCCCCCCACAGGGGTTAGCACAGATACGCAGTATTTT. Translation: CASSYPPTGVSTDTQYF.

This clone was observed a single time. The chain has TRBV15 and TRBJ1-2; 7 bases line up with TRBD1. This CDR3 region has 12 residues. Germline CDR1 and CDR2: LNHNV and YYDKDF (reference sequence). With 5 bases clipped from V and 4 bases from J, the junction kept 1 base outside the gene matches. In DNA, the CDR3 is TGTGCCACCAGCGGACAGGCCTATGGCTACACCTTC. It specifies CATSGQAYGYTF.

The genes are TRBV5-4 and TRBJ2-1; possibly TRBD2 for D (6 bases). Germline V gene sequence: CDR1 SGHNT, CDR2 YYREEE (reference sequence). Trimming pared 4 bases from V and 0 bases from J, leaving 11 bases between. The CDR3 runs 15 residues. The CDR3 DNA reads as TGTGCCAGCAGCCCGGGTAGCGGCTCCTACAATGAGCAGTTCTTC. Its translation is CASSPGSGSYNEQFF.

The chain employs TRBV11-2 and TRBJ2-7; 8 nucleotides line up with TRBD2. V trimming: 5 bases; J trimming: 0 bases; junction bases outside the gene matches: 6. Per the germline V gene, CDR1 is SGHAT and CDR2 is FQNNGV. This CDR3 contains 15 residues. CDR3 protein: CASSRGGWSSYEQYF. The CDR3, as DNA: TGTGCCAGCAGCCGGGGGGGTTGGAGCTCCTACGAGCAGTACTTC.

The chain carries TRBV30 and TRBJ1-2; D uncertain. The CDR3 extends over 14 amino acids. V was shortened by 4 bases and J by 0 bases, with 12 bases between the two germline ends. In germline, CDR1 is GTSNPN, CDR2 SVGIG (reference sequence). This chain's CDR3 is CAWKGRPSNYGYTF. CDR3 nucleotide sequence: TGTGCCTGGAAGGGCCGCCCTTCTAACTATGGCTACACCTTC.

The chain couples TRBV6-1 to TRBJ2-4; D is unresolved. Germline-derived CDR1 and CDR2 are MNHNS and SASEGT. The germline V and J ends were trimmed by 0 bases and 4 bases, with 22 bases remaining between them. The CDR3 is 19 residues long. This CDR3 reads CASSEAQVPSGSLKNIQYF. DNA for the CDR3: TGTGCCAGCAGTGAAGCGCAGGTGCCCTCTGGCAGCCTAAAAAACATTCAGTACTTC.

This chain uses TRBV28 with TRBJ1-6; unclear D gene. The CDR3 runs to 13 residues. Trimming removed 5 bases from V and 8 bases from J, with 10 bases in between. The germline V gene encodes CDR1 MDHEN and CDR2 SYDVKM. DNA of the CDR3: TGTGCCAGCAGTCCCCTCCTTTATTCACCCCTCCACTTT. Its protein product is CASSPLLYSPLHF.

This chain joins TRBV5-8 and TRBJ2-5; D ambiguous. The germline V gene has CDR1 SGHTS and CDR2 YDEGEE. V shed 5 bases and J shed 5 bases, with 16 bases lying between them. CDR3 length: 14 residues. CDR3 DNA sequence: TGTGCCAGCAGTCCTACACCCCTTCGGGAGACCCAGTACTTC. This sequence encodes CASSPTPLRETQYF.

The chain recombines TRBV6-5 with TRBJ1-2; D uncertain. Germline V gene lookup returns CDR1 MNHEY and CDR2 SVGAGI. Trimming pared 6 bases from V and 4 bases from J, leaving 12 bases between. The length of the CDR3 is 13 residues. This CDR3 is CASSGPRPYGYTF. The CDR3 DNA follows: TGTGCCAGCAGCGGACCTAGGCCCTATGGCTACACCTTC.

The genes are TRBV5-1 and TRBJ2-4; D remains unclear. Trimming stripped 5 bases from V and 2 bases from J, with 11 bases between. The CDR3 has 14 amino acids. CDR1 is SGHRS and CDR2 is YFSETQ in the germline V gene. CDR3 in DNA: TGCGCCAGCAGTCGCCTCCCGTCCAAAAACATTCAGTACTTC. Translated: CASSRLPSKNIQYF.

V usage is TRBV5-6 and J usage is TRBJ2-7, with D perhaps matching TRBD1 or TRBD2 (6 bases each). V was trimmed by 4 bases and J by 4 bases, leaving 18 bases between them. The CDR3 consists of 15 residues. Germline values: CDR1 SGHDT, CDR2 YYEEEE. CDR3 nucleotide sequence: TGTGCCAGCAGCCCAGCAGGGGAGGCGGGATACGAGCAGTACTTC. This translates into CASSPAGEAGYEQYF. Full variable domain (rest looked up from reference TRBV5-6 and TRBJ2-7): DAGVTQSPTHLIKTRGQQVTLRCSPKSGHDTVSWYQQALGQGPQFIFQYYEEEERQRGNFPDRFSGHQFPNYSSELNVNALLLGDSALYLCASSPAGEAGYEQYFGPGTRLTVT.

This rearrangement joins TRBV29-1 to TRBJ2-2, with 10 bases lining up with TRBD1. The V gene end was trimmed by 6 bases and the J gene end by 7 bases; junction bases not matched to a gene: 20. The CDR3 has 18 amino acids. Germline CDR1 reads SQVTM; CDR2 reads ANQGSEA. The CDR3 loop reads CSVGKISPGQGLSGELFF. The CDR3 DNA follows: TGCAGCGTCGGGAAGATAAGCCCGGGACAGGGGCTTAGCGGGGAGCTGTTTTTT.

CDR3 residues: CATSVTASNQPQHF. CDR3 nucleotides: TGTGCCACCAGTGTGACAGCTAGCAATCAGCCCCAGCATTTT. The chain combines TRBV24-1 with TRBJ1-5; D perhaps matches TRBD1 (5 bases). V gave up 5 bases and J gave up 0 bases, with 7 bases separating them. Germline CDR1 KGHDR, CDR2 SFDVKD. The CDR3 has 14 amino acids.

Only one count was recorded for this clone. This chain joins TRBV30 and TRBJ2-1; D is uncertain. Trimming removed 5 bases at V and 6 bases at J, with 20 bases between. The CDR3 has 15 amino acids. Germline V gene data show CDR1 as GTSNPN and CDR2 as SVGIG (reference sequence). The CDR3 region is CAWFGPEIKANEQFF. In DNA form, the CDR3 reads TGTGCCTGGTTTGGACCGGAAATTAAGGCCAATGAGCAGTTCTTC.

The V call is TRBV19, the J call TRBJ1-2; 8 bases line up with TRBD1. This CDR3 has 15 residues. V lost 1 base to trimming and J lost 4 bases; unmatched junction nucleotides: 5. Germline CDR1 reads LNHDA; CDR2 reads SQIVND (reference sequence). CDR3 coding DNA: TGTGCCAGTAGTATAGCATGGACAGGGACCTATGGCTACACCTTC. Translated, it gives CASSIAWTGTYGYTF.

The chain is built from TRBV5-4 and TRBJ2-5, with D perhaps TRBD1 (6 bases). The V end was cut by 0 bases, the J end by 1 base, with 10 bases between. Looked up from germline, CDR1 is SGHNT and CDR2 is YYREEE (reference sequence). The CDR3 length is 15 residues. For the CDR3, the DNA is TGTGCCAGCAGCTTGGACAGGGACCTCCAAGAGACCCAGTACTTC. Protein product: CASSLDRDLQETQYF. Filled out from reference TRBV5-4 and TRBJ2-5, the complete variable domain reads ETGVTQSPTHLIKTRGQQVTLRCSSQSGHNTVSWYQQALGQGPQFIFQYYREEENGRGNFPPRFSGLQFPNYSSELNVNALELDDSALYLCASSLDRDLQETQYFGPGTRLLVL.

V usage is TRBV19 and J usage is TRBJ2-1, with 12 bases matching TRBD2. V shed 8 bases and J 6 bases; nucleotides not matched to a gene: 5. The length of the CDR3 is 14 residues. Germline V gene data show CDR1 as LNHDA and CDR2 as SQIVND (reference sequence). This chain's CDR3 is CASSLAGGSNEQFF. CDR3 sequence (DNA): TGTGCCAGTTCACTAGCGGGAGGATCCAATGAGCAGTTCTTC.

The chain couples TRBV18 to TRBJ2-5; no clear D. Trimming removed 0 bases at V and 2 bases at J, with 7 bases between. Looked up from germline, CDR1 is KGHSH and CDR2 is LQKENI. CDR3 length equals 14 residues. Written as DNA, the CDR3 is TGTGCCAGCTCACCACCGGCGGTTCAAGAGACCCAGTACTTC. This gives the protein CASSPPAVQETQYF.